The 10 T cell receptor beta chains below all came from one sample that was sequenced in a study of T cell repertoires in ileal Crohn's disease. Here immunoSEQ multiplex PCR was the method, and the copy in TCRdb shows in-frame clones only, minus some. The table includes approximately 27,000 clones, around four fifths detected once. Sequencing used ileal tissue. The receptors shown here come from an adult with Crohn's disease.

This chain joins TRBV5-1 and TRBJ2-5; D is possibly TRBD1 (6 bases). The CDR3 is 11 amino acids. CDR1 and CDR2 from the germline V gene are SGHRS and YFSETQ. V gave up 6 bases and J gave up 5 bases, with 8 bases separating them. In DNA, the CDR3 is TGCGCCAGCACAGGGGCGGAGACCCAGTACTTC. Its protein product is CASTGAETQYF.

CDR3 DNA sequence: TGTGCCAGCAGTACGAGCGGGTACTCAGATACGCAGTATTTT. Amino acids: CASSTSGYSDTQYF. V is TRBV6-5 and J is TRBJ2-3, with TRBD2 as a possible D gene (6 bases). This CDR3 comprises 14 residues. Germline CDR1 and CDR2: MNHEY and SVGAGI. With 5 bases removed from V and 4 bases from J, the gap between germline ends came to 13 bases.

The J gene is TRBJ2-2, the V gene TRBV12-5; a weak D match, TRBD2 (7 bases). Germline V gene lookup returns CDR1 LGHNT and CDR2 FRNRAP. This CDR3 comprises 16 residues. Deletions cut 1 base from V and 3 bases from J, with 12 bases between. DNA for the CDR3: TGTGCTAGTGGTTTGGAAAAAGGGGGGGACACCGGGGAGCTGTTTTTT. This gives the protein CASGLEKGGDTGELFF.

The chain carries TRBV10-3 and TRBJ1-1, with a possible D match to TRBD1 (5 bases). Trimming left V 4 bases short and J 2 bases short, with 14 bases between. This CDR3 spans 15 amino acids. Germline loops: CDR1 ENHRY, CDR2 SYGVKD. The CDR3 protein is CAISGGGQGNTEAFF. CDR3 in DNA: TGTGCCATCAGTGGGGGTGGGCAGGGAAACACTGAAGCTTTCTTT.

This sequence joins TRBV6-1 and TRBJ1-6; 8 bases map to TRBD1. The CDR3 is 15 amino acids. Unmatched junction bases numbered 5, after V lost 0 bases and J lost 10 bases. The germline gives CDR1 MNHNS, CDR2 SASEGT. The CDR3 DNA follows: TGTGCCAGCAGTGAAGCTGGACAGGGCCGGTCACCCCTCCACTTT. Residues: CASSEAGQGRSPLHF.

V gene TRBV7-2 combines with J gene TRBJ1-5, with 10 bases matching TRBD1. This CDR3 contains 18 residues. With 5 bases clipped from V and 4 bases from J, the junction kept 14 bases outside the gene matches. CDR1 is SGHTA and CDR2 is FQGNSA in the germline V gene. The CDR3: CASSPGSSGTGANQPQHF. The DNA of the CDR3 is TGTGCCAGCAGCCCTGGTAGCTCAGGGACAGGGGCAAATCAGCCCCAGCATTTT.

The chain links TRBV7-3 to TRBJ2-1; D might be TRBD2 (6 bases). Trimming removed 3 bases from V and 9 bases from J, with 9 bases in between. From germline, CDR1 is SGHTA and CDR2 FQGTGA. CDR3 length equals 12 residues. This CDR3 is CASSFPGGEQFF. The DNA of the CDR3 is TGTGCCAGCAGCTTCCCCGGGGGTGAGCAGTTCTTC.

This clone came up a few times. Here the CDR3 DNA reads TGCGCCAGCAGCCGCCTGGCCCAAAGCTCCTACAATGAGCAGTTCTTC. Residues: CASSRLAQSSYNEQFF. The chain carries TRBV4-3 and TRBJ2-1; no clear D. V lost 4 bases to trimming and J lost 0 bases, with 13 bases between them. CDR1 is LGHNA and CDR2 is YSLEER in the germline V gene. This CDR3 comprises 16 residues.

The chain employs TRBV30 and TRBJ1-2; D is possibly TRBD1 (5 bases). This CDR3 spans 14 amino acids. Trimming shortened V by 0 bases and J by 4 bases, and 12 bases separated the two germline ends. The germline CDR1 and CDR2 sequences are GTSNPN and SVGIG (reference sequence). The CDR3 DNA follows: TGTGCCTGGAGTGTACCGTTAGGGGCCTATGGCTACACCTTC. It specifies CAWSVPLGAYGYTF.

The CDR3 is CASSSGFGTGDYSNQPQHF. CDR3 bases: TGTGCCAGCAGCTCGGGGTTCGGGACAGGGGACTATAGCAATCAGCCCCAGCATTTT. The chain combines TRBV5-6 with TRBJ1-5; 10 nucleotides agree with TRBD1. V gave up 3 bases and J gave up 0 bases; unmatched junction bases: 12. CDR1 and CDR2 (germline): SGHDT, YYEEEE. This CDR3 spans 19 amino acids. Looking up the rest from reference TRBV5-6 and TRBJ1-5 gives the full variable domain: DAGVTQSPTHLIKTRGQQVTLRCSPKSGHDTVSWYQQALGQGPQFIFQYYEEEERQRGNFPDRFSGHQFPNYSSELNVNALLLGDSALYLCASSSGFGTGDYSNQPQHFGDGTRLSIL.